The text below deals with one T cell receptor beta chain. Its antigen is not yet known. No base qualities exist here, and no much larger clone lies one base off it. The library was generated by the immunoSEQ multiplex PCR assay. The multiplex PCR relied on a mix of 60 forward primers for TCR Vbeta segments and 13 reverse primers for TCR Jbeta segments. A multiplex PCR assay on genomic DNA amplified the CDR3 region of rearranged TCR beta genes. Amplified TCR beta libraries were sequenced as 87-base-pair reads on the Illumina HiSeq System. For the original study's pipeline: A later analysis tallied about 77 million unique TCR beta chains across the roughly 610 repertoires, and approximately 9.9 million of those chains were shared by two or more donors. Raw reads were error-corrected and collapsed into unique sequences with a nearest-neighbor algorithm that merged closely related sequences to remove PCR and sequencing errors. CDR3 sequences were aligned to IMGT reference sequences to assign V, D and J gene segments. For a sequence to be retained, a match of at least six nucleotides was required to both a V gene segment and a J gene segment. Rearrangements were classified as productive when the CDR3 lacked stop codons and remained in frame with V and J, and all other rearrangements were classified as non-productive. CDR3 was defined by IMGT convention, running from the second conserved V-encoded cysteine to the conserved J-encoded phenylalanine. The earlier analysis of about 570 of the donors excluded any sequence lacking an unambiguous match to a single V gene segment. An earlier analysis of about 590 of the donors classified V segments as functional when productive rearrangements were above 56.7% and as segregating when the standard deviation between donors was above 5%. To diagnose cytomegalovirus status from the catalog of TCR beta chain sequences, a statistical classification framework was built. In a later analysis, V and J genes were assigned by comparing TCR nucleotide sequences against IMGT/GENE-DB human TR gene sequences. In a later analysis, CDR3 sequences and most-parsimonious VDJ recombination scenarios were assigned using the TCRdist pipeline. In a later analysis, every TCR beta chain was defined by the combination of its CDR3 amino acid sequence and its V-gene family, and reads without a unique V-gene family were dropped. To address suspected cross-contamination and a sequencing artifact, a later analysis removed under 600 highly shared, low-generation-probability nucleotide sequences. For each public chain, a later analysis derived a clonal expansion index from normalized ranks of inferred template counts within each repertoire. Generation probabilities in a later analysis came from a VDJ recombination model fitted to out-of-frame rearrangements, and those results were checked against IGoR. In a later analysis, hypergeometric tests were used to score TCR-TCR, TCR-HLA and TCR-CMV co-occurrence, with a repertoire-size bias correction applied to TCR pairs. In a later analysis, false discovery rates were estimated by permuting HLA or CMV assignments 20 times. A later analysis grouped co-occurring TCRs with DBSCAN, adding TCRdist sequence similarity when clustering within HLA-allele-positive subsets. Repertoires with fewer than 30,000 or more than 120,000 public chains were left out of co-occurrence clustering, as were about 5 repertoires with anomalous nucleotide sharing. TCRdb holds this immuneACCESS table with in-frame rearrangements only. Some clones are missing; in checked studies, unresolved V genes explain under half, and the rest has no known cause. D and trimming were read from the DNA, whereas the V and J calls and clone size are those reported in that table. In this sample the table shows roughly 190,000 clones, about four fifths of which occur a single time. The ten largest clones take up about 1.7% of the sample.

This entry belongs to a study of cytomegalovirus exposure and HLA in healthy donors (dated by TCRdb to the late 2010s). For the study in its entirety: According to an earlier analysis of several hundred of the donors, about 170 million T cells yielded over 100 million unique TCR beta sequences and around 280 Gb of sequence data. The genetic ancestry cluster associated with self-reported Caucasian donors included about four fifths of the 398 genotyped donors. The study used immunosequencing to profile the T cell repertoires of around 600 subjects and linked those repertoires to cytomegalovirus serostatus. Several DR-DQ haplotypes were handled as single units for association and clustering, since linkage in the cohort was strong. The number of donors typed differed by locus, with about 629-630 for A, B, C, DRB1 and DQB1, 522 for DQA1, approximately 570 for DPA1, and some 440 for DPB1. All discovery cohort repertoires had been generated using a single sequencing platform. Class I and class II HLA loci were covered by the typing at four-digit resolution. An earlier analysis of 587 of the donors used high-throughput TCR beta sequencing to judge whether each TCR beta V gene segment behaved as functional or pseudogenic. Across approximately 400 genotyped donors of the cohort, an average of approximately 220,000 unique TCR beta nucleotide sequences per donor were sequenced, and 15% to 20% of those sequences were non-productive. Around 330 gigabases of sequencing data and 70 million to 95 million unique TCR sequences made up an early release that covered 500 to 650 HLA-typed donors. The study was designed to test whether signatures of past pathogen exposure could be identified by cataloging public T cell receptors. In a later genetic analysis, genome-wide SNP genotypes for about 65% of the roughly 700 donors were used, and that subset was treated as a discovery cohort. Along with the approximately 700-subject first cohort, a separate validation cohort of about 110 different subjects was used. A later analysis re-examined previously published TCR beta repertoires from over 500 donors and added high-resolution HLA genotyping to investigate patterns of TCR occurrence. Alongside the repertoire data, information on donor age, sex, ethnicity and CMV serostatus was compiled. The study combined high-throughput TCR immunosequencing, statistical association of individual TCRs with disease status, and machine learning to predict cytomegalovirus infection status. Rather than using new phenotypic data, the later analysis identified candidate immune exposures from TCR beta sequences and from how often those sequences occurred across donors. What the research found in general, with its limitations: A further reported finding was that TCR beta sequences accurately predicted the HLA-A and HLA-B alleles for most subjects in the first cohort. In a later genetic analysis, a missense DCLRE1C variant was associated with V-gene and J-gene trimming of TCR beta chains, and the association was replicated in an independent cohort. Because counts were too low, about 15 rarely observed V segments, including chromosome 9 orphons, were left out of the earlier analysis of a few hundred of the donors. The study listed 164 TCR beta chains as associated with cytomegalovirus. According to a later genetic analysis, donors in an Asian-associated ancestry cluster had fewer N-insertions in productive TCRs than the approximately 650-donor mean. Because some donors lacked HLA typing at each locus, the association tests relied only on the typed subset. Linkage disequilibrium might explain the correlated functional status among segregating V segments, but an unknown experimental factor could not be ruled out. The authors suggested that the approach could potentially be extended to other disease states and immunological phenotypes. While some public TCRs were present in many individuals, most TCR sequences turned up only very rarely across donors. In a later analysis, most CMV-associated TCR beta chains were found to appear HLA-restricted, with HLA associations seemingly driven largely by CMV exposure. A later analysis associated 17,000 or so TCR beta sequences with specific HLA alleles at a false discovery rate of 0.05. CMV serostatus was the only immune exposure information available for the cohort. An earlier analysis of around 500 of the donors showed that most TCR beta V segments appeared in productive rearrangements either about 87% or about 30% of the time, which broadly matched IMGT annotations. Some IMGT-functional V segments, including TRBV6-2 and TRBV6-3, could not be distinguished by the 87-base-pair reads and were therefore excluded. In vitro tests confirmed that a few of the cytomegalovirus-associated TCR beta chains recognize cytomegalovirus antigens. According to a later analysis, TCR association rates differed among HLA loci, with DRB1 alleles showing the most associated TCRs and HLA-C alleles showing the fewest. Cytomegalovirus status was reported to be diagnosed by the classifier with high specificity and sensitivity in both the original and validation cohorts. Several of the top co-occurrence clusters appeared to be linked to parvovirus B19, influenza, CMV and Epstein-Barr virus, according to a later analysis. When HLA alleles, especially DR and DQ, strongly co-occurred, TCR associations were difficult to assign to individual alleles. A later analysis found that HLA-associated TCR beta chains were more clonally expanded and had lower generation probabilities than equally common non-associated chains. A group of highly shared sequence variants was considered likely to be a technical artifact of the sequencing pipeline. In this cohort, only TCR beta chains were sequenced, and detectable features were limited by the absence of alpha or paired-chain data. Sequencing depth was assumed to be roughly uniform across donors in the presence/absence analyses, though that assumption may not hold.

In total, 600 or so healthy bone marrow donors made up the cohort. All cohort members were sampled while nominally healthy, although unrecorded immune exposures were likely present. The donor tested CMV seronegative, placing the donor among the 350 to 400 seronegative members of the cohort. A peripheral blood sample was collected from each donor, and TCR beta sequencing was performed on peripheral blood mononuclear cells. The Qiagen DNeasy Blood Extraction Kit was used to extract genomic DNA from the blood cell samples. The germline V gene provides CDR1 MDHEN and CDR2 SYDVKM. Reading from cysteine to phenylalanine, the CDR3 counts 17 amino acids. Here the CDR3 DNA is all that survives: 51 bases in frame from base 1. Clipping removes 5 bases from V and 1 base from J, with 12 as the unmatched junction base count.

The rearrangement joined TRBV28 to TRBJ1-1; 8 bases in the junction line up with TRBD1. The receptor comes from a woman under 30 in good health and CMV-seronegative. The material sequenced was PBMCs. The base sequence is TGTGCCAGCAGTCCGACGGACAGGGAAGTTCAGAACACTGAAGCTTTCTTT. Translated, this gives CASSPTDREVQNTEAFF.